This T cell receptor beta chain stems from a study of T cells in Graves' hyperthyroidism and ophthalmopathy. RNA transcripts were the template for amplifying TCR beta CDR3 regions. Initially, a first-round RT-PCR of the TCR CDR3 employed the HTBI primer set. MiXCR, applied by TCRdb to the multiplex PCR reads, yields one record per CDR3 protein. Here the sample spans about 640,000 distinct CDR3 sequences, 20% to 25% being singletons. Trimming took 5 bases from V and 5 from J, leaving 21 bases between them. The CDR3 has 16 amino acids. Germline V gene data show CDR1 as SGHAT and CDR2 as FQNNGV. This TCR was sampled from a man aged 25 to 45 with Graves' ophthalmopathy. The sequencing sample was made of blood. This chain uses TRBV11-2 with TRBJ2-5; the D gene is possibly TRBD1 (6 bases). This CDR3 is CASSPRTVTLTETQYF. In DNA, the CDR3 is TGTGCCAGCAGCCCCCGGACAGTTACCCTTACCGAGACCCAGTACTTC.